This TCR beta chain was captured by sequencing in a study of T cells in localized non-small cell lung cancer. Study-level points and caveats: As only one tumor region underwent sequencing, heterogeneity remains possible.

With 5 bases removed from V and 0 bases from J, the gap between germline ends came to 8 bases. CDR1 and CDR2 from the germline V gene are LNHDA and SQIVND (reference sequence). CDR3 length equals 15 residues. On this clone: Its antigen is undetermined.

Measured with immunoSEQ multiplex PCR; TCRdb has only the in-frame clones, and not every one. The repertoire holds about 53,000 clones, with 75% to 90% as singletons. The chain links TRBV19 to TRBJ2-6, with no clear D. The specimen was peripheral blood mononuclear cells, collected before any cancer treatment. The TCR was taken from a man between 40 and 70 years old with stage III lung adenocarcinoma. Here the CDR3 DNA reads TGTGCCAGTAGTGTAGGGCCCTCTGGGGCCAACGTCCTGACTTTC. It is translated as CASSVGPSGANVLTF. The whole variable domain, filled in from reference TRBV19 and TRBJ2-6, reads DGGITQSPKYLFRKEGQNVTLSCEQNLNHDAMYWYRQDPGQGLRLIYYSQIVNDFQKGDIAEGYSVSREKKESFPLTVTSAQKNPTAFYLCASSVGPSGANVLTFGAGSRLTVL.